This TCR beta chain is from a study of T cell repertoires in cytomegalovirus infection. Study outcomes and limitations: Ex vivo responses were dominated by HLA-C-restricted CMV-specific TCR beta clonotypes.

MiXCR was run by TCRdb on the reads, yielding one entry per CDR3 protein. The data hold around 630,000 distinct CDR3 sequences, with approximately 25% observed a single time. V was clipped by 10 bases and J by 3 bases; unmatched bases: 6. Germline CDR1 reads ENHRY; CDR2 reads SYGVKD. The CDR3 covers 14 residues. Remarks on this clonotype: What it binds is unknown.

This receptor was obtained from a human donor in good health (CMV status not recorded). Some clones in this sample may be carry-over from other donors' samples. The genes are TRBV10-3 and TRBJ2-3; 11 nucleotides agree with TRBD1. Sequenced sample: CD8+ T cells from PBMCs. CDR3 protein: CATGTGGLTDTQYF. DNA of the CDR3: TGTGCCACTGGGACAGGGGGTCTTACAGATACGCAGTATTTT.